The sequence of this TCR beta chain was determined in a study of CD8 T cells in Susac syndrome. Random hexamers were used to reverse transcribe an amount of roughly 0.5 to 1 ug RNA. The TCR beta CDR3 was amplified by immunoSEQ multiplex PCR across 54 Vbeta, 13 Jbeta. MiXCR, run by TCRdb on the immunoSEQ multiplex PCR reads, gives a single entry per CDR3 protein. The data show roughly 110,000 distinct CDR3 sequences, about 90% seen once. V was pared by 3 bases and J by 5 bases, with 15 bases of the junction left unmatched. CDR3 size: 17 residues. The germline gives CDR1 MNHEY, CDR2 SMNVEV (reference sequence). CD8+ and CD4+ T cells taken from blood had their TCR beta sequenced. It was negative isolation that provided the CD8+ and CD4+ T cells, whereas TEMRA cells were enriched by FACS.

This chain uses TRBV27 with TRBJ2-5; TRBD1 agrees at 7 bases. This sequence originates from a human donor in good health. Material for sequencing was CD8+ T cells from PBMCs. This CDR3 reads CASSFDSRQGGWETQYF. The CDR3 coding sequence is TGTGCCAGCAGTTTTGACTCCCGACAGGGCGGATGGGAGACCCAGTACTTC.